The 21 T cell receptor beta chains below were found in one sample sequenced in a study of shared clonotypes between healthy human individuals. Only in-frame clones appear in the TCRdb table, and some are missing; sequencing was by immunoSEQ multiplex PCR. Of around 350,000 clones listed, roughly 70% are singletons. The specimen was memory CD4+ T cells sorted from blood. The subset is: CD45RA-negative fraction. The receptors derive from a man between 25 and 39 years old in good health.

The chain combines TRBV2 with TRBJ1-2, with unresolved D. CDR3 length: 14 amino acids. Between the trimmed V and J ends, which lost 9 bases and 8 bases, there was a span of 22 bases. Germline assignment: CDR1 SNHLY and CDR2 FYNNEI. The CDR3 bases are TGTGCCAGTACACCTGGCGGGTATAATCGAGGCTACACCTTC. Translating it yields CASTPGGYNRGYTF.

The chain links TRBV28 to TRBJ1-1; D uncertain. Germline loops: CDR1 MDHEN, CDR2 SYDVKM. The CDR3 is 14 amino acids. V lost 6 bases and J 0 bases, leaving 11 bases between the germline ends. CDR3 nucleotides: TGTGCCAGCAGCTTAAGGATAATGAACACTGAAGCTTTCTTT. It specifies CASSLRIMNTEAFF.

This clone was seen a handful of times. The chain employs TRBV18 and TRBJ2-7; D is undetermined. Germline lookup yields CDR1 KGHSH and CDR2 LQKENI. V dropped 3 bases and J dropped 4 bases, with 16 bases sitting between them. The CDR3 extends over 15 amino acids. CDR3 sequence: CASSPGQLMTYEQYF. The DNA of the CDR3 is TGTGCCAGCTCACCGGGTCAGTTGATGACTTACGAGCAGTACTTC.

This clone was observed many times. The chain recombines TRBV9 with TRBJ2-1, with 10 nucleotides matching TRBD2. Germline assignment: CDR1 SGDLS and CDR2 YYNGEE. The CDR3 runs to 16 residues. V lost 4 bases to trimming and J lost 3 bases; unmatched junction nucleotides: 7. The CDR3 DNA follows: TGTGCCAGCAGCAGAACCGGGACTAGCGACTACAATGAGCAGTTCTTC. It codes for CASSRTGTSDYNEQFF.

The chain employs TRBV6-1 and TRBJ1-2, with a possible D match to TRBD1 (5 bases). This CDR3 contains 12 residues. Trimming pared 2 bases from V and 12 bases from J, leaving 13 bases between. Germline V lookup: CDR1 MNHNS, CDR2 SASEGT. The CDR3 loop is CASSEPQGGNTF. In DNA, the CDR3 is TGTGCCAGCAGTGAACCCCAGGGAGGAAACACCTTC.

This chain uses TRBV5-1 with TRBJ2-1; TRBD2 is a possible D gene (5 bases). The CDR3 covers 12 residues. Trimming removed 2 bases from V and 9 bases from J, with 9 bases in between. CDR1 and CDR2 from the germline V gene are SGHRS and YFSETQ. The CDR3 DNA is TGCGCCAGCAGCTTCGGCGAGGGTGAGCAGTTCTTC. Amino acid sequence: CASSFGEGEQFF.

The chain joins TRBV28 to TRBJ2-3; 7 bases are a match to TRBD1. The CDR3 runs 17 residues. The trim removed 8 bases at V and 5 bases at J, leaving 19 bases unmatched. Germline V gene data show CDR1 as MDHEN and CDR2 as SYDVKM. This CDR3 reads CASGRTGPKRTRDTQYF. The CDR3 nucleotides read TGTGCCAGCGGGCGGACAGGCCCCAAAAGGACCCGAGATACGCAGTATTTT. The variable domain in full, with the rest retrieved from reference TRBV28 and TRBJ2-3, is DVKVTQSSRYLVKRTGEKVFLECVQDMDHENMFWYRQDPGLGLRLIYFSYDVKMKEKGDIPEGYSVSREKKERFSLILESASTNQTSMYLCASGRTGPKRTRDTQYFGPGTRLTVL.

The rearrangement joins TRBV10-1 to TRBJ2-5; D is uncertain. The CDR3 is made up of 13 amino acids. V was cut by 4 bases and J by 1 base, with 7 bases left in between. The germline V gene has CDR1 WNHNN and CDR2 SYGVQD (reference sequence). This CDR3 is CASSGAAQETQYF. DNA for the CDR3: TGCGCCAGCAGTGGGGCAGCCCAAGAGACCCAGTACTTC.

The rearrangement uses TRBV5-6 and TRBJ1-5; D gene ambiguous. Germline V lookup: CDR1 SGHDT, CDR2 YYEEEE. V was shortened by 4 bases and J by 4 bases, with 18 bases between the two germline ends. The CDR3 consists of 16 residues. CDR3 amino acids: CASSKTEGRGNQPQHF. CDR3 sequence (DNA): TGTGCCAGCAGCAAGACCGAGGGCCGAGGGAATCAGCCCCAGCATTTT.

The chain employs TRBV5-5 and TRBJ1-2, with 7 bases matching TRBD1. Per germline, CDR1 SGHKS and CDR2 YYEKEE (reference sequence). V trimming: 5 bases; J trimming: 6 bases; junction bases outside the gene matches: 10. The CDR3 runs to 14 residues. The CDR3 protein is CASRVMDRLDGYTF. The CDR3 region has the DNA TGTGCCAGCAGGGTGATGGACAGGCTTGATGGCTACACCTTC.

Concerning this clone itself: A much larger clone is a single base away; this may be a read error. The V gene is TRBV7-9, the J gene TRBJ2-1, with unresolved D. CDR1 and CDR2 (germline): SEHNR, FQNEAQ (reference sequence). V was cut by 1 base and J by 10 bases, with 8 bases left in between. The CDR3 spans 12 residues. The DNA of the CDR3 is TGTGCCAGCAGCTTAGACCTAGGGGAGCAGTTCTTC. Translating gives CASSLDLGEQFF.

J is TRBJ1-5 and V is TRBV6-1; 10 bases map to TRBD1. Per germline, CDR1 MNHNS and CDR2 SASEGT. V shed 4 bases and J 3 bases; nucleotides not matched to a gene: 12. The CDR3 totals 18 residues. The CDR3 nucleotides read TGTGCCAGCAGTGCTTTGACAGGGGGCGCGTTTGTCAATCAGCCCCAGCATTTT. Translation: CASSALTGGAFVNQPQHF.

V is TRBV9 and J is TRBJ2-2; D call uncertain. V was clipped by 4 bases and J by 3 bases, with 10 bases between them. Germline CDR1 SGDLS, CDR2 YYNGEE. The CDR3 consists of 14 residues. This chain's CDR3 is CASSIRTDTGELFF. The CDR3 DNA reads TGTGCCAGCAGCATCAGGACGGACACCGGGGAGCTGTTTTTT. The variable domain in full, with the rest retrieved from reference TRBV9 and TRBJ2-2, is DSGVTQTPKHLITATGQRVTLRCSPRSGDLSVYWYQQSLDQGLQFLIQYYNGEERAKGNILERFSAQQFPDLHSELNLSSLELGDSALYFCASSIRTDTGELFFGEGSRLTVL.

The chain carries TRBV6-5 and TRBJ1-4; no clear D gene. This CDR3 is 14 amino acids long. CDR1 is MNHEY and CDR2 is SVGAGI in the germline V gene. Trimming stripped 4 bases from V and 8 bases from J, with 14 bases between. This CDR3 reads CASSSFGTREKLFF. For the CDR3, the DNA is TGTGCCAGCAGTTCTTTTGGTACAAGGGAAAAACTGTTTTTT.

This clone has more than one count but fewer than ten. The V and J genes are TRBV19 and TRBJ1-2; possible D gene TRBD1, 5 bases. Trimming left V 5 bases short and J 3 bases short, with 16 bases between. CDR1 and CDR2 (germline): LNHDA, SQIVND (reference sequence). The CDR3 sequence is 15 residues long. The CDR3 DNA is TGTGCCAGTAGTTCCGGGACTTCAACGGACTATGGCTACACCTTC. Translating it yields CASSSGTSTDYGYTF.

This clone was detected ten times or more. The chain joins TRBV5-1 to TRBJ1-4; tentative D call: TRBD1 (6 bases). The CDR3 consists of 16 residues. Trimming pared 0 bases from V and 0 bases from J, leaving 9 bases between. Germline V gene sequence: CDR1 SGHRS, CDR2 YFSETQ. The CDR3 sequence: CASSLGGLATNEKLFF. CDR3 DNA: TGCGCCAGCAGCTTGGGGGGGCTAGCAACTAATGAAAAACTGTTTTTT.

This clone came up once. The chain combines TRBV14 with TRBJ2-7; D is ambiguous. The CDR3 consists of 13 residues. Germline lookup yields CDR1 SGHDN and CDR2 FVKESK. Between the trimmed V and J ends, which lost 3 bases and 2 bases, there was a span of 8 bases. Here the CDR3 DNA reads TGTGCCAGCAGCCACCCTCCGGCCTACGAGCAGTACTTC. Its translation: CASSHPPAYEQYF.

The chain recombines TRBV28 with TRBJ2-7; 9 bases are a match to TRBD2. V lost 4 bases and J lost 2; bases outside the gene matches: 9. CDR1 and CDR2 (germline): MDHEN, SYDVKM. The CDR3 totals 16 residues. CDR3 protein: CASSSTWTSAAYEQYF. CDR3 nucleotide sequence: TGTGCCAGCAGTTCCACCTGGACTAGCGCCGCCTACGAGCAGTACTTC.

The rearrangement joins TRBV11-2 to TRBJ2-7; tentatively, D is TRBD1 (6 bases). Trimming shortened V by 7 bases and J by 0 bases, and 22 bases separated the two germline ends. The V gene's germline CDR1 is SGHAT and CDR2 FQNNGV. The CDR3 extends over 17 amino acids. The CDR3 region has the DNA TGTGCCAGCAACCCATTGAGGGGGACGGGGAACTCCTACGAGCAGTACTTC. Translation gives CASNPLRGTGNSYEQYF.

The chain uses TRBV6-5 and TRBJ1-1, with 9 bases matching TRBD1. Trimming at V came to 6 bases and at J to 4 bases, leaving 3 bases not matched to a gene. Per germline, CDR1 MNHEY and CDR2 SVGAGI. The length of the CDR3 is 13 residues. The CDR3 coding sequence is TGTGCCAGCAGCGGGACAGGGTTCACTGAAGCTTTCTTT. Translating it yields CASSGTGFTEAFF.

This chain joins TRBV27 and TRBJ2-7, with 8 nucleotides matching TRBD1. J lost 3 bases, V lost 7 bases, and 8 bases had no gene match. The CDR3 runs 14 residues. Germline CDR1 and CDR2: MNHEY and SMNVEV (reference sequence). This chain's CDR3 is CASNRQGPNYEQYF. Here the CDR3 DNA reads TGTGCCAGCAACAGACAGGGGCCTAACTACGAGCAGTACTTC.